This TCR beta chain was sequenced for a study of T-cell memory formation after mild COVID-19. Study as a whole: Clusters were largely donor specific.

Deletions cut 5 bases from V and 4 bases from J, with 11 bases between. The CDR3 consists of 13 residues. The germline CDR1 and CDR2 sequences are SGHRS and YFSETQ. The authors produced TCR alpha and TCR beta cDNA libraries with sample barcodes and UMIs by 5'RACE using constant-segment primers. One entry per CDR3 protein, called by TCRdb with MiXCR from the 5' RACE reads. The table records over 300,000 distinct CDR3 sequences, less than 25% of them present only once. There are many counts of this clonotype. As yet, its antigen is unknown. Overall study results and limits: Researchers could not confirm that second-wave clones peaking on day 37 targeted SARS-CoV-2. Those CD4+ clones that contracted were mainly in CM and EM (CD8+ ones in EMRA).

The sequence derives from a man aged 18 to 29 who had mild COVID-19 (a few samples of this study predate the infection). Cell type and time point are not known. The chain has TRBV5-1 and TRBJ2-3; weak D call: TRBD1 (6 bases). Source material: PBMCs or a T cell subset sorted from them (not recorded which). CDR3 residues: CASSPEGADTQYF. The CDR3 DNA follows: TGCGCCAGCAGTCCCGAGGGGGCAGATACGCAGTATTTT.